The 32 T cell receptor beta chains in this list originate from one sample, sequenced in a study of CD8 T cells in ankylosing spondylitis. The study, taken as a whole, reports: A TCR beta motif of about eight highly homologous variants appeared characteristic of ankylosing spondylitis blood.

From the 5' RACE reads, TCRdb called clonotypes with MiXCR, one entry per CDR3 protein. Of about 500,000 distinct CDR3 sequences in the sample, about 13% were seen once. These receptors' targets are unknown. Sequences were obtained from blood, either unsorted or a sorted T cell fraction (not recorded which). These TCRs come from a male donor with ankylosing spondylitis.

The chain combines TRBV10-3 with TRBJ2-3; D is unclear. The germline CDR1 and CDR2 sequences are ENHRY and SYGVKD. The CDR3 runs to 14 residues. Between the trimmed V and J ends, which lost 4 bases and 2 bases, there was a span of 10 bases. The CDR3: CAISADSSTDTQYF. CDR3 nucleotide sequence: TGTGCCATCAGTGCCGATTCCTCCACAGATACGCAGTATTTT.

This clonotype was counted ten times or more. The chain combines TRBV7-2 with TRBJ2-5; no clear D gene. Trimming removed 2 bases at V and 5 bases at J, with 3 bases between. The CDR3 is 11 residues long. Per germline, CDR1 SGHTA and CDR2 FQGNSA. CDR3 DNA sequence: TGTGCCAGCAGCTTAACCGAGACCCAGTACTTC. Translation gives CASSLTETQYF. Full variable domain (rest looked up from reference TRBV7-2 and TRBJ2-5): GAGVSQSPSNKVTEKGKDVELRCDPISGHTALYWYRQSLGQGLEFLIYFQGNSAPDKSGLPSDRFSAERTGGSVSTLTIQRTQQEDSAVYLCASSLTETQYFGPGTRLLVL.

This clonotype was found a few times. The J gene is TRBJ2-3, the V gene TRBV20-1, with D perhaps matching TRBD1 (5 bases). The germline V and J ends were trimmed by 7 bases and 6 bases, with 23 bases remaining between them. Germline V gene data show CDR1 as DFQATT and CDR2 as SNEGSKA (reference sequence). This CDR3 comprises 15 residues. CDR3 in DNA: TGCAGTGGCACCCTCAGGGCCTCCTTAGTGGATACGCAGTATTTT. Encoded protein: CSGTLRASLVDTQYF.

This clonotype was seen ten or more times. The CDR3 here is CASSQTAEAWNGELFF. The CDR3 DNA follows: TGTGCCAGCAGCCAGACCGCGGAAGCCTGGAACGGGGAGCTGTTTTTT. The chain combines TRBV4-2 with TRBJ2-2; D call uncertain. V was trimmed by 3 bases and J by 7 bases, leaving 18 bases between them. CDR1 LGHNA and CDR2 YNFKEQ come from the germline V gene. The CDR3 consists of 16 residues.

This clonotype has a handful of counts. The chain is built from TRBV20-1 and TRBJ2-3; D might be TRBD1 (5 bases). V was cut by 0 bases and J by 5 bases, with 9 bases left in between. Germline CDR1 DFQATT, CDR2 SNEGSKA (reference sequence). This CDR3 is 13 amino acids long. The chain's CDR3 is CSARDPGKDTQYF. CDR3 DNA: TGCAGTGCTAGAGATCCAGGGAAAGATACGCAGTATTTT.

J is TRBJ2-2 and V is TRBV12-3 or TRBV12-4; D may be TRBD1 or TRBD2 (6 bases each). CDR3 length equals 12 residues. V lost 7 bases to trimming and J lost 8 bases, with 11 bases between them. CDR3 in DNA: TGTGCCAGCACTCGAGGGGGGGGGGAGCTGTTTTTT. Amino acid sequence: CASTRGGGELFF.

The chain links TRBV9 to TRBJ2-4; D is possibly TRBD2 (5 bases). V was shortened by 0 bases and J by 6 bases, with 13 bases between the two germline ends. Germline V CDR1 and CDR2: SGDLS, YYNGEE. The CDR3 length is 15 residues. CDR3 sequence: CASSVGGSARNIQYF. CDR3 bases: TGTGCCAGCAGCGTAGGGGGTAGCGCTAGAAACATTCAGTACTTC.

The table lists this clonotype with a few counts. V is TRBV2 and J is TRBJ2-5; 8 bases match TRBD1. The CDR3 covers 13 residues. The trim removed 7 bases at V and 5 bases at J, leaving 6 bases unmatched. The germline V gene encodes CDR1 SNHLY and CDR2 FYNNEI. CDR3 DNA sequence: TGTGCCAGCACTGGACAGGGAAGGGAGACCCAGTACTTC. This encodes CASTGQGRETQYF.

This clonotype has a handful of counts. The chain uses TRBV7-2 and TRBJ2-7; 7 bases are a match to TRBD2. CDR1 is SGHTA, CDR2 FQGNSA, per germline. CDR3 length equals 15 residues. With 1 base clipped from V and 3 bases from J, the junction kept 6 bases outside the gene matches. CDR3 region: CASSLVGREYYEQYF. In DNA form, the CDR3 reads TGTGCCAGCAGCTTAGTCGGGCGGGAGTACTACGAGCAGTACTTC.

This clonotype was counted a few times. The chain joins TRBV3-1 to TRBJ1-2; unclear D gene. V gave up 4 bases and J gave up 0 bases, with 9 bases separating them. Germline V gives CDR1 LGHDT, CDR2 YNNKEL (reference sequence). The CDR3 covers 14 residues. CDR3: CASSPGPSNYGYTF. The CDR3 DNA is TGTGCCAGCAGCCCGGGCCCTTCTAACTATGGCTACACCTTC. The whole variable domain, remainder taken from reference TRBV3-1 and TRBJ1-2, is DTAVSQTPKYLVTQMGNDKSIKCEQNLGHDTMYWYKQDSKKFLKIMFSYNNKELIINETVPNRFSPKSPDKAHLNLHINSLELGDSAVYFCASSPGPSNYGYTFGSGTRLTVV.

The rearrangement joins TRBV11-2 to TRBJ2-7; TRBD2 aligns across 9 bases. The V segment lost 3 bases and the J segment 8 bases; nucleotides outside the gene matches: 8. The CDR3 is 14 residues long. The germline gives CDR1 SGHAT, CDR2 FQNNGV. As DNA, the CDR3 is TGTGCCAGCAGCTTGGGCGGGAGGGCATCTAAGCAGTACTTC. Residues: CASSLGGRASKQYF.

This clonotype was seen more than once but under ten times. The J gene is TRBJ2-3, the V gene TRBV7-9; TRBD1 matches at 7 bases. Germline CDR1 and CDR2: SEHNR and FQNEAQ (reference sequence). The CDR3 is 16 amino acids. The trim removed 4 bases at V and 6 bases at J, leaving 13 bases unmatched. This CDR3 reads CASSYRQGPLEDTQYF. Here the CDR3 DNA reads TGTGCCAGCAGCTACAGACAGGGCCCGTTGGAGGATACGCAGTATTTT.

This chain links TRBV7-8 with TRBJ1-1, with 8 bases matching TRBD1. V lost 2 bases to trimming and J lost 4 bases; unmatched junction nucleotides: 18. The CDR3 covers 19 residues. The V gene's germline CDR1 is SGHVS and CDR2 FQNEAQ. As DNA, the CDR3 is TGTGCCAGCAGCTTAAGTTTCGGGCAGGGGGCGCTTCAGGGCACTGAAGCTTTCTTT. This encodes CASSLSFGQGALQGTEAFF. Filled out from reference TRBV7-8 and TRBJ1-1, the complete variable domain reads GAGVSQSPRYKVAKRGQDVALRCDPISGHVSLFWYQQALGQGPEFLTYFQNEAQLDKSGLPSDRFFAERPEGSVSTLKIQRTQQEDSAVYLCASSLSFGQGALQGTEAFFGQGTRLTVV.

The sample holds many counts of this clonotype. V and J are TRBV21-1 and TRBJ2-2; TRBD2, the table's D call, lacks a check against the DNA. TRBV21-1 is flagged as a pseudogene. The CDR3 extends over 18 amino acids. The CDR3 bases are TGTGCCAGCAGCATGGGGACTAGCGGGGAACCGAACACCGGGGAGCTGTTTTTT. It codes for CASSMGTSGEPNTGELFF.

This clonotype showed up just a few times. The CDR3 spells CAISETGQGVGELFF. CDR3 in DNA: TGTGCCATCAGTGAGACGGGACAGGGGGTCGGGGAGCTGTTTTTT. The chain is built from TRBV10-3 and TRBJ2-2; 11 bases fit TRBD1. Germline lookup yields CDR1 ENHRY and CDR2 SYGVKD. Trimming cost V 2 bases and J 7 bases; bases outside gene matches: 3. This CDR3 spans 15 amino acids.

This clonotype has just a few counts. The J gene is TRBJ2-7, the V gene TRBV6-5, with TRBD2 matching 11 bases. The CDR3 has 15 amino acids. Germline V gene data show CDR1 as MNHEY and CDR2 as SVGAGI. Losses at the gene ends were 5 bases for V and 0 bases for J; bases not matched to a gene: 3. This CDR3 is CASSTSGGSSYEQYF. The CDR3 DNA reads TGTGCCAGCAGTACTAGCGGGGGAAGCTCCTACGAGCAGTACTTC.

In this sample, this clonotype turned up a few times. This chain joins TRBV20-1 and TRBJ2-7, with 7 bases matching TRBD2. The germline gives CDR1 DFQATT, CDR2 SNEGSKA (reference sequence). With V trimmed by 3 bases and J by 0 bases, 5 bases remained unmatched. CDR3 length: 14 amino acids. This CDR3 is CSASSGLSSYEQYF. The CDR3 DNA sequence: TGCAGTGCTAGTTCGGGACTAAGCTCCTACGAGCAGTACTTC.

The chain recombines TRBV10-1 with TRBJ1-1; D gene ambiguous. Per germline, CDR1 WNHNN and CDR2 SYGVQD (reference sequence). Trimming cost V 3 bases and J 5 bases, with 13 bases left between them. This CDR3 is built from 14 residues. The CDR3 DNA reads as TGCGCCAGCAGTGAATTCGGAGAGTGGACTGAAGCTTTCTTT. It is translated as CASSEFGEWTEAFF.

The V call is TRBV30, the J call TRBJ2-4, with D possibly TRBD2 on 5 matching bases. Trimming stripped 4 bases from V and 7 bases from J, with 14 bases between. Germline values: CDR1 GTSNPN, CDR2 SVGIG (reference sequence). This CDR3 has 13 amino acids. The CDR3, as DNA: TGTGCCTGGACGTTTGAGGGTCTTAACATTCAGTACTTC. Its protein is CAWTFEGLNIQYF.

The V and J genes are TRBV12-3 or TRBV12-4 and TRBJ1-4, with D possibly TRBD1 on 6 matching bases. CDR3 length equals 14 residues. Trimming shortened V by 5 bases and J by 4 bases, and 11 bases separated the two germline ends. The CDR3 protein is CASSPGTNNEKLFF. As DNA, the CDR3 is TGTGCCAGCAGTCCCGGGACAAATAATGAAAAACTGTTTTTT.

The chain links TRBV9 to TRBJ2-1; a possible D gene is TRBD2 (6 bases). This CDR3 comprises 15 residues. Germline V gene sequence: CDR1 SGDLS, CDR2 YYNGEE. With 0 bases removed from V and 7 bases from J, the gap between germline ends came to 14 bases. Here the CDR3 reads CASSVDPGVENEQFF. CDR3 DNA: TGTGCCAGCAGCGTAGACCCGGGAGTTGAGAATGAGCAGTTCTTC.

The chain is built from TRBV20-1 and TRBJ2-3; D is perhaps TRBD2 (5 bases). Looked up from germline, CDR1 is DFQATT and CDR2 is SNEGSKA (reference sequence). The ends were cut back, 8 bases at V and 5 bases at J, with 17 bases in the middle. The CDR3 has 13 amino acids. CDR3 in DNA: TGCAGTTCAGAACCCAACGGGGTAGATACGCAGTATTTT. Its translation is CSSEPNGVDTQYF.

This clonotype was seen only a few times. CDR3 amino acids: CASSVPGDFYGYTF. The CDR3 DNA reads as TGTGCCAGCAGTGTTCCGGGAGACTTCTATGGCTACACCTTC. V usage is TRBV25-1 and J usage is TRBJ1-2; D uncertain. This CDR3 is 14 amino acids long. The germline V and J ends were trimmed by 4 bases and 4 bases, with 13 bases remaining between them. CDR1 is MGHDK, CDR2 SYGVNS, per germline.

This clonotype has just a few counts. The V and J genes are TRBV20-1 and TRBJ2-5; the D is unclear. The V and J ends lost 3 bases and 4 bases respectively, with 18 bases between them. The CDR3 covers 15 residues. CDR1 DFQATT and CDR2 SNEGSKA come from the germline V gene (reference sequence). The CDR3 DNA is TGCAGTGCTAGGGATTTGGTGGGAATCCTAGAGACCCAGTACTTC. It encodes CSARDLVGILETQYF.

The V gene is TRBV20-1, the J gene TRBJ1-5; D gene ambiguous. The length of the CDR3 is 12 residues. Germline V CDR1 and CDR2: DFQATT, SNEGSKA (reference sequence). V was trimmed by 3 bases and J by 5 bases, leaving 8 bases between them. CDR3 region: CSASVGDQPQHF. CDR3 bases: TGCAGTGCTAGTGTGGGAGATCAGCCCCAGCATTTT.

CDR3 region: CASSIDLDSYGYTF. In nucleotides, the CDR3 is TGTGCCAGTAGTATAGATCTAGACAGCTATGGCTACACCTTC. This chain links TRBV19 with TRBJ1-2; the D gene is possibly TRBD1 (5 bases). The CDR3 contains 14 residues. Trimming cost V 0 bases and J 4 bases, with 9 bases left between them. Germline CDR1 and CDR2: LNHDA and SQIVND (reference sequence).

J is TRBJ2-7 and V is TRBV29-1, with 10 bases identical to TRBD2. This CDR3 has 15 amino acids. The germline CDR1 and CDR2 sequences are SQVTM and ANQGSEA. Germline trimming cut 2 bases from V and 3 bases from J; bases unmatched to any gene: 7. The CDR3 here is CSVETLAGELYEQYF. The CDR3 DNA follows: TGCAGCGTTGAAACCCTAGCGGGGGAGCTCTACGAGCAGTACTTC.

The rearrangement links TRBV20-1 to TRBJ1-5; perhaps TRBD1 as D (5 bases). Germline V CDR1 and CDR2: DFQATT, SNEGSKA (reference sequence). The ends were cut back, 5 bases at V and 0 bases at J, with 11 bases in the middle. The length of the CDR3 is 14 residues. CDR3 amino acids: CSAPQGLSNQPQHF. The CDR3 DNA reads as TGCAGTGCTCCTCAGGGCCTTAGCAATCAGCCCCAGCATTTT.

This clonotype was recorded many times. The chain is built from TRBV7-2 and TRBJ1-1; D not resolved. The germline V gene encodes CDR1 SGHTA and CDR2 FQGNSA. CDR3 size: 13 residues. Trimming shortened V by 2 bases and J by 4 bases, and 8 bases separated the two germline ends. The CDR3 DNA sequence: TGTGCCAGCAGCTTATATATGGGCACTGAAGCTTTCTTT. Translated, it gives CASSLYMGTEAFF.

The chain recombines TRBV11-2 with TRBJ2-1; 9 bases map to TRBD2. Germline assignment: CDR1 SGHAT and CDR2 FQNNGV. V lost 4 bases, J lost 7 bases, and 8 bases stayed unmatched. The CDR3 is 15 residues long. CDR3 sequence: CASSSRAGGTNEQFF. DNA of the CDR3: TGTGCCAGCAGCTCCAGGGCGGGAGGGACTAATGAGCAGTTCTTC.

The chain carries TRBV3-1 and TRBJ1-1, with TRBD1 as a possible D gene (6 bases). V was trimmed by 3 bases and J by 7 bases, leaving 15 bases between them. This CDR3 spans 14 amino acids. Per germline, CDR1 LGHDT and CDR2 YNNKEL (reference sequence). The chain's CDR3 is CASSQNRRGGEAFF. The CDR3 bases are TGTGCCAGCAGCCAGAATCGAAGGGGGGGTGAAGCTTTCTTT. Filled out from reference TRBV3-1 and TRBJ1-1, the complete variable domain reads DTAVSQTPKYLVTQMGNDKSIKCEQNLGHDTMYWYKQDSKKFLKIMFSYNNKELIINETVPNRFSPKSPDKAHLNLHINSLELGDSAVYFCASSQNRRGGEAFFGQGTRLTVV.

Ten or more counts support this clonotype. The chain recombines TRBV7-9 with TRBJ2-2; 11 bases map to TRBD2. The CDR3 sequence is 15 residues long. V was clipped by 6 bases and J by 4 bases; unmatched bases: 4. Germline CDR1 is SEHNR and CDR2 is FQNEAQ (reference sequence). CDR3 protein: CASSSLAGGTGELFF. The CDR3 DNA is TGTGCCAGCAGTTCCCTAGCGGGAGGCACCGGGGAGCTGTTTTTT. Using reference TRBV7-9 and TRBJ2-2 for the parts outside the CDR3, the full variable domain is DTGVSQNPRHKITKRGQNVTFRCDPISEHNRLYWYRQTLGQGPEFLTYFQNEAQLEKSRLLSDRFSAERPKGSFSTLEIQRTEQGDSAMYLCASSSLAGGTGELFFGEGSRLTVL.